Below, one T cell receptor (beta chain) is given with its context. Recruitment covered under 25 US areas and drew participants whose ages spanned roughly 18 to 100 years. The V end was cut by 4 bases, the J end by 1 base, with 16 bases between. CDR3 size: 16 residues. CDR1 and CDR2 from the germline V gene are MNHEY and SMNVEV (reference sequence). The sample comes from a study of blood T cell repertoires in COVID-19. Per the original methods: Nucleated cell counts were estimated from reference gene primer amplification. Clones were read by immunoSEQ multiplex PCR, and TCRdb kept only the in-frame ones, dropping some. V and J calls and clone size are as listed in that table; D and trimming were resolved from the DNA. The data show around 170,000 clones, more than 75% seen once.

This receptor was taken from a man aged 55 to 70 who had been exposed to COVID-19. The chain combines TRBV27 with TRBJ1-1, with D unclear. Specimen: PBMCs or T cells enriched from blood (not recorded which). CDR3 nucleotides: TGTGCCAGCAGTTCAGCCCAGGTAATAAGGAACACTGAAGCTTTCTTT. This translates into CASSSAQVIRNTEAFF.